This T cell receptor beta chain appears in the sequencing data of a study of spatial heterogeneity in lung cancer. Turning to the study itself: Detected sequences consistently included more beta-chain ones than alpha-chain ones.

Every TCR cDNA molecule bore its own unique molecular identifier. Each CDR3 protein gets one entry after TCRdb re-called the 5' RACE reads with MiXCR. The sample holds some 8,000 distinct CDR3 sequences, around 5% seen once. The time point here: sample taken at primary tumor resection. Tumor, nontumor lung or frozen PBMC supplied whole RNA that was sequenced unsorted. This clonotype appeared many times. V lost 6 bases, J lost 0 bases, and 9 bases lay in between. Looked up from germline, CDR1 is SEHNR and CDR2 is FQNEAQ (reference sequence). CDR3 size: 14 residues. This specimen was PBMCs, taken at surgery. The V gene is TRBV7-9, the J gene TRBJ1-5; D unresolved. The receptor was isolated from a male donor with early-stage non-small cell lung cancer. CDR3 DNA: TGTGCCAGCAGTTCCGGATATAGCAATCAGCCCCAGCATTTT. This codes for CASSSGYSNQPQHF.